The table lists the clone carrying this T cell receptor (beta chain) with a few counts. The sample is drawn from a study of patients and donors after allogeneic stem cell transplantation. Per germline, CDR1 SQVTM and CDR2 ANQGSEA. V gave up 6 bases and J gave up 2 bases, with 14 bases separating them. The CDR3 runs 14 residues. One entry per CDR3 protein, called by TCRdb with MiXCR from the RT-PCR reads. This table has about 200,000 distinct CDR3 sequences, 41% appearing once. Sequencing used blood, either unsorted or a sorted T cell fraction (not recorded which). The clonotype originates from a human donor who was either an allogeneic HSCT recipient or a stem cell or donor lymphocyte infusion donor (not recorded which). It is not recorded whose cells these are; they may come from a transplant donor. V usage is TRBV29-1 and J usage is TRBJ1-5; D not certain. CDR3 sequence reads: CSVGWARGNQPQHF. The CDR3 nucleotides are TGCAGCGTGGGGTGGGCGCGGGGCAATCAGCCCCAGCATTTT.